The clone carrying this T cell receptor (beta chain) came up a few times. Its target is unknown. One entry per CDR3 protein results from TCRdb running MiXCR on the 5' RACE reads. The sample lists about 150,000 distinct CDR3 sequences, approximately 3.5% seen once, with 8.1% in the top ten. The source of the sample is a study of identical twins. Points from the study as a whole: Weaker excess twin sharing was seen among beta out-of-frame sequences. Fewer insertions marked abundant cord blood beta clonotypes; young adult naive trended weakly, memory not at all. Possibly, invariant MAIT and iNKT cells partly confounded zero-insertion analyses. Out-of-frame alpha sequences shared between twins exhibited an excess of low generation probability.

The CDR3 extends over 13 amino acids. The V and J ends lost 5 bases and 1 base respectively, with 8 bases between them. CDR1 is SGHAT, CDR2 FQNNGV, per germline. The chain combines TRBV11-2 with TRBJ1-1; D ambiguous. Sequences were obtained from memory T cells sorted from blood. This sequence was found in a man aged 18-30 years in good health. The chain's CDR3 is CASSRRSNTEAFF. The DNA of the CDR3 is TGTGCCAGCAGCCGAAGATCGAACACTGAAGCTTTCTTT.